This T cell receptor beta chain was identified in a study of tumor-infiltrating lymphocytes in primary liver carcinoma. Starting from roughly 0.5 ug of total RNA, TCR beta cDNA was produced with a primer in the constant region. Construction of TCR beta libraries relied on three successive nested multiplex PCR rounds employing slightly modified ARM-PCR. For approximately 9 cycles apiece, the opening two PCR rounds ran with TRBV1-TRBV30 forward primers and a C-beta reverse primer. TCRdb reanalysed the multiplex PCR reads using MiXCR and keeps one entry per CDR3 protein. This sample yields 150,000 to 200,000 distinct CDR3 sequences, of which around 85% are seen a single time; over 15% belongs to the top ten. Without any cell sorting, 20-30 mg of bulk tissue yielded co-extracted RNA and DNA. With respect to this clonotype: A much larger clone differs by one base, so this may be a read error.

The CDR3 consists of 12 residues. Germline V lookup: CDR1 SEHNR, CDR2 FQNEAQ (reference sequence). The sequenced material came from tumor tissue from primary liver carcinoma. This receptor was identified in a man in his forties with primary liver carcinoma and hepatitis B virus infection. V is TRBV7-9 and J is TRBJ2-7; 7 nucleotides align to TRBD1. CDR3 in amino acids: CTSIKQGYEQYF. The DNA for the CDR3 is TGTACCAGCATCAAACAGGGGTACGAGCAGTACTTC.